This T cell receptor beta chain was identified in a study of shared clonotypes between healthy human individuals. Sequenced by immunoSEQ multiplex PCR; TCRdb stores in-frame clones only, minus some. This table holds approximately 2.3 million clones, more than 85% found once. This CDR3 spans 14 amino acids. Germline V gene data show CDR1 as MDHEN and CDR2 as SYDVKM. V gave up 6 bases and J gave up 8 bases, with 17 bases separating them. V gene TRBV28 combines with J gene TRBJ2-1; perhaps TRBD1 as D (5 bases). This clonotype was sampled from a man younger than 30 in good health. Some clones in this sample may be carry-over from other donors' samples. Sequences were obtained from naive CD4+ T cells from PBMCs. Subset denoted: CD45RA+ positively selected. CDR3 DNA: TGTGCCAGCAGGCAACCCGGTCAGGGCTATGAGCAGTTCTTC. Protein sequence: CASRQPGQGYEQFF.